Shown below are 13 T cell receptor beta chains from a single sample sequenced in a study of blood T cell repertoires in COVID-19. Generated by immunoSEQ multiplex PCR, the TCRdb table keeps only in-frame clones and is missing some. The sample carries 9,000 to 10,000 clones, about three quarters recorded once. The sequencing input was peripheral blood. The origin of the receptors is a man aged 55 to 70 with active COVID-19.

The CDR3 DNA sequence: TGTGCCAGCACCAGGGAGGGGAGTGGCGCAGATACGCAGTATTTT. Its protein is CASTREGSGADTQYF. This rearrangement joins TRBV6-6 to TRBJ2-3; TRBD2 matches at 7 bases. V was clipped by 7 bases and J by 4 bases; unmatched bases: 11. This CDR3 region has 15 residues. Germline V gene sequence: CDR1 MNHNY, CDR2 SVGAGI (reference sequence).

The chain has TRBV2 and TRBJ1-1; perhaps TRBD1 as D (5 bases). Germline-derived CDR1 and CDR2 are SNHLY and FYNNEI. The V end lost 10 bases, the J end lost 8 bases, and 17 bases lay between the germline ends. The CDR3 length is 12 residues. The CDR3 reads CATLLRGREAFF. The CDR3 region has the DNA TGTGCCACCCTTCTTCGGGGGAGGGAAGCTTTCTTT. Complete variable domain (other parts from reference TRBV2 and TRBJ1-1): EPEVTQTPSHQVTQMGQEVILRCVPISNHLYFYWYRQILGQKVEFLVSFYNNEISEKSEIFDDQFSVERPDGSNFTLKIRSTKLEDSAMYFCATLLRGREAFFGQGTRLTVV.

The chain couples TRBV6-5 to TRBJ2-5; TRBD1 is a possible D gene (5 bases). Trimming pared 6 bases from V and 5 bases from J, leaving 13 bases between. The germline CDR1 and CDR2 sequences are MNHEY and SVGAGI. This CDR3 is built from 13 residues. CDR3 sequence (DNA): TGTGCCAGCAGGGACAACCTGAGGGAGACCCAGTACTTC. It translates to CASRDNLRETQYF.

V usage is TRBV15 and J usage is TRBJ2-1; D unclear. V lost 1 base, J lost 5 bases, and 9 bases lay in between. Germline values: CDR1 LNHNV, CDR2 YYDKDF (reference sequence). The CDR3 length is 14 residues. CDR3 bases: TGTGCCACCAGCAGAGGGCAATCGAACAATGAGCAGTTCTTC. Amino acids: CATSRGQSNNEQFF.

This clone was detected only once. The rearrangement joins TRBV6-1 to TRBJ1-2; 10 bases match TRBD1. V was clipped by 2 bases and J by 7 bases; unmatched bases: 4. The germline V gene encodes CDR1 MNHNS and CDR2 SASEGT. CDR3 length equals 14 residues. The CDR3 DNA follows: TGTGCCAGCAGTGAACGACAGGGGGCGCGTGGCTACACCTTC. It yields the protein CASSERQGARGYTF.

This clone has just one count. The chain carries TRBV4-1 and TRBJ1-3; 8 bases align to TRBD1. CDR1 is MGHRA and CDR2 is YSYEKL in the germline V gene. The CDR3 sequence is 18 residues long. V lost 0 bases, J lost 4 bases, and 11 bases stayed unmatched. The DNA for the CDR3 is TGCGCCAGCAGCCAAGACCTGGTGGGGACAGGCGGGGGAAACACCATATATTTT. Amino acids: CASSQDLVGTGGGNTIYF.

The chain uses TRBV7-2 and TRBJ2-7; 11 bases agree with TRBD2. The CDR3 covers 15 residues. Germline values: CDR1 SGHTA, CDR2 FQGNSA. The V and J ends lost 5 bases and 3 bases, in that order; junction bases with no gene match: 6. CDR3 amino acids: CASSLDGTSGYEQYF. CDR3 DNA: TGTGCCAGCAGCCTAGACGGGACTAGCGGCTACGAGCAGTACTTC.

This chain joins TRBV11-3 and TRBJ2-1; D not certain. The V and J ends lost 4 bases and 0 bases respectively, with 13 bases between them. CDR1 SGHNT and CDR2 YENEEA come from the germline V gene. CDR3 length: 16 residues. Written as DNA, the CDR3 is TGTGCCAGCAGCTCTGAGAGTTCGAGCTCCTACAATGAGCAGTTCTTC. It specifies CASSSESSSSYNEQFF.

The J gene is TRBJ1-1, the V gene TRBV28; no definite D call. In germline, CDR1 is MDHEN, CDR2 SYDVKM. The V gene lost 6 bases and the J gene lost 0 bases, with 8 bases spanning the gap. This CDR3 is built from 13 residues. The CDR3 nucleotides read TGTGCCAGCAGGCGTACAGTGAACACTGAAGCTTTCTTT. It encodes CASRRTVNTEAFF.

The V call is TRBV6-2 or TRBV6-3, the J call TRBJ1-5; possibly TRBD1 for D (6 bases). Germline V gene data show CDR1 as MNHEY and CDR2 as SVGEGT. This CDR3 has 15 amino acids. V lost 7 bases and J 4 bases, leaving 17 bases between the germline ends. This CDR3 is CASTPSGAPNQPQHF. CDR3 coding DNA: TGTGCCAGCACCCCCTCAGGGGCGCCAAATCAGCCCCAGCATTTT.

This rearrangement joins TRBV9 to TRBJ1-6; unclear D gene. Germline V lookup: CDR1 SGDLS, CDR2 YYNGEE. The ends were cut back, 4 bases at V and 7 bases at J, with 18 bases in the middle. This CDR3 region has 16 residues. Here the CDR3 DNA reads TGTGCCAGCAGCTCATACCGGGATCCCGGCAATTCACCCCTCCACTTT. Encoded protein: CASSSYRDPGNSPLHF.

The chain uses TRBV27 and TRBJ1-1; 7 nucleotides agree with TRBD1. The V segment lost 8 bases and the J segment 3 bases; nucleotides outside the gene matches: 9. The CDR3 totals 14 residues. Germline V CDR1 and CDR2: MNHEY, SMNVEV (reference sequence). CDR3 nucleotide sequence: TGTGCCAGCTATCCCAGGGGGGCGCACACTGAAGCTTTCTTT. Protein: CASYPRGAHTEAFF.

This clone has just a few counts. V is TRBV6-5 and J is TRBJ1-1; D not certain. There are 11 residues in the CDR3. Germline V gene lookup returns CDR1 MNHEY and CDR2 SVGAGI. V was pared by 4 bases and J by 4 bases, with 4 bases between. For the CDR3, the DNA is TGTGCCAGCAGTTCTTCCACTGAAGCTTTCTTT. It specifies CASSSSTEAFF.